This TCR beta chain was captured by sequencing in a study of shared clonotypes between healthy human individuals. General study findings and limits: Investigators collected only blood, and repertoires in tissues likely differ.

Data came from immunoSEQ multiplex PCR; TCRdb stores just in-frame clones and leaves some out. This sample carries 600,000 to 800,000 clones, 72% of them seen once, and the ten largest clones take roughly 1.8%. Free of recent acute infections or vaccinations, the donors were healthy HIV-negative adults. Note on this clone: No antigen is known for it.

The CDR3 is 12 amino acids. Trimming took off 7 bases at V and 5 bases at J, with 11 bases between the two ends. The V gene's germline CDR1 is SNHLY and CDR2 FYNNEI. The clonotype originates from a woman aged 25 to 39 in good health. The rearrangement uses TRBV2 and TRBJ2-5; D is unclear. The sample taken for sequencing was memory CD4+ T cells sorted from blood. Sample subset: CD45RA-negative fraction. The CDR3 region has the DNA TGTGCCAGCAAGGCGGAAAGGGAGACCCAGTACTTC. The encoded protein is CASKAERETQYF. The variable domain in full, with the rest retrieved from reference TRBV2 and TRBJ2-5, is EPEVTQTPSHQVTQMGQEVILRCVPISNHLYFYWYRQILGQKVEFLVSFYNNEISEKSEIFDDQFSVERPDGSNFTLKIRSTKLEDSAMYFCASKAERETQYFGPGTRLLVL.